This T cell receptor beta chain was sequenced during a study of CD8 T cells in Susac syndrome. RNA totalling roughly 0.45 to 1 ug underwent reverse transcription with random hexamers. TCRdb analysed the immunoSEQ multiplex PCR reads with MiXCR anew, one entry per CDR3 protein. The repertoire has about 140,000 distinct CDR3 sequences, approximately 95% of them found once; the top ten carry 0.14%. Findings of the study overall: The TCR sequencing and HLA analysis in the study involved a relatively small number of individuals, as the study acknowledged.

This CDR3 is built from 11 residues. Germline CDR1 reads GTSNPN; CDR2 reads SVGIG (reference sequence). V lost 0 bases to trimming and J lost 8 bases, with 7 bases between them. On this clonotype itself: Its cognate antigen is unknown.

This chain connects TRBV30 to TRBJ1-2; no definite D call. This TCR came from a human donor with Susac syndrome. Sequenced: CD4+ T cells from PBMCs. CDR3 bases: TGTGCCTGGAGTGTACACGAGGGCTACACCTTC. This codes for CAWSVHEGYTF.